This TCR beta chain came from a study of cytomegalovirus exposure and HLA in healthy donors. At the level of the study: Tens of millions of unique TCRs from HLA-typed donors were held in an early release of data.

Concerning this clone itself: Its target is not known.

Researchers ran the PCR with 60 Vbeta and 13 Jbeta primers. Sequenced by immunoSEQ multiplex PCR; TCRdb stores in-frame clones only, minus some. The repertoire table contains more than 140,000 clones. General study points: One later analysis reportedly identified an Asian-associated ancestry cluster that showed fewer N-insertions than the roughly 620-donor mean.

CDR3 length: 14 amino acids. V lost 7 bases, J lost 3 bases, and 4 bases stayed unmatched. Germline V gene lookup returns CDR1 MNHEY and CDR2 SVGAGI. The genes are TRBV6-5 and TRBJ2-1; 9 bases agree with TRBD2. The clonotype was recovered from a woman aged 18-29 years in good health and CMV-seronegative. Sequences were obtained from PBMCs. CDR3 bases: TGTGCCAGCAAAATAGCGGGGGTCTACAATGAGCAGTTCTTC. Translation: CASKIAGVYNEQFF.